This TCR beta chain was recorded in a study of cytomegalovirus exposure and HLA in healthy donors (dated by TCRdb to the late 2010s). Notes on the research overall: An earlier analysis of approximately 550 of the donors reported approximately 300 Gb of sequence data and 117 million unique TCR beta sequences from around 200 million T cells. Roughly 300 gigabases of sequencing data and about 92 million unique TCR sequences made up an early release that covered some 640 HLA-typed donors. Of the 350 to 400 genotyped donors, over 65% fell in the genetic ancestry cluster associated with self-reported Caucasian donors. The study aimed to test whether cataloging public T cell receptors could reveal signatures of past pathogen exposure. The study used immunosequencing to profile the T cell repertoires of approximately 640 subjects and linked those repertoires to cytomegalovirus serostatus. Along with the approximately 650-subject first cohort, a separate validation cohort of approximately 110 different subjects was used. High-throughput TCR immunosequencing, statistical association of individual TCRs with disease status, and machine learning were combined to predict cytomegalovirus infection status. To study patterns of TCR occurrence, a later analysis re-analyzed previously published TCR beta repertoires from around 660 donors and added high-resolution HLA genotyping. Rather than using new phenotypic data, the later analysis identified candidate immune exposures from TCR beta sequences and from how often those sequences occurred across donors. In an earlier analysis of more than 550 of the donors, high-throughput TCR beta sequencing was used to judge whether each TCR beta V gene segment behaved as functional or pseudogenic. Alongside the repertoire data, information on donor age, sex, ethnicity and CMV serostatus was compiled. A later genetic analysis used genome-wide SNP genotypes for about 55% of the 666 donors, treating that subset as a discovery cohort. All discovery cohort repertoires had been generated on a single sequencing platform. HLA typing covered class I and class II loci at four-digit resolution. The number of typed donors differed by locus: about 620-640 for A, B, C, DRB1 and DQB1; some 540 for DQA1; 606 for DPA1; and around 470 for DPB1. Roughly five DR-DQ haplotypes were treated as single units for association and clustering because of strong linkage in the cohort. Among roughly 370 genotyped donors of the cohort, an average of approximately 230,000 unique TCR beta nucleotide sequences were sequenced per donor, roughly a sixth of them non-productive.

In total, approximately 690 healthy bone marrow donors made up the cohort. Cohort members were all nominally healthy when sampled, although unrecorded immune exposures were likely present. The donor was CMV seropositive and belonged to the group of around 300 seropositive cohort members. Every donor gave a peripheral blood sample, and the peripheral blood mononuclear cells from that sample were used for TCR beta sequencing. The Qiagen DNeasy Blood Extraction Kit was used to extract genomic DNA from the blood cell samples. Points on this clone: Its binding antigen is unknown.

Overall study outcomes, separate from this receptor: In this cohort, only TCR beta chains were sequenced, and detectable features were limited by the absence of alpha or paired-chain data. The sequencing pipeline was judged likely to have produced a cluster of highly shared sequence variants as a technical artifact. In a later analysis, the rate of TCR association differed among HLA loci, with DRB1 alleles having the most associated TCRs and HLA-C alleles having the fewest. Cytomegalovirus status was reported to be diagnosed by the classifier with high specificity and sensitivity in both the original and validation cohorts. Compared with the approximately 720-donor mean, donors in an Asian-associated ancestry cluster had fewer N-insertions in productive TCRs, according to a later genetic analysis. The authors suggested that the approach could potentially be extended to other disease states and immunological phenotypes. While some public TCRs were present in many individuals, most TCR sequences turned up only very rarely across donors. The study gave a list of about 160 TCR beta chains associated with cytomegalovirus. CMV serostatus was the only immune exposure information available for the cohort. A few of the identified cytomegalovirus-associated TCR beta chains were confirmed in vitro to be specific for cytomegalovirus antigens. Correlated functional status among segregating V segments might be attributable to linkage disequilibrium, but an unknown experimental factor could not be ruled out. Presence/absence analyses assumed roughly uniform sequencing depth across donors, an assumption that may not hold. HLA typing was unavailable for some donors at each locus, so association tests used only the typed subset. In a later analysis, HLA-associated TCR beta chains showed more clonal expansion and lower generation probabilities than non-associated chains that were equally common. In a later analysis, around 17,000 TCR beta sequences were associated with specific HLA alleles at a false discovery rate of 0.05. In an earlier analysis of some 550 of the donors, most TCR beta V segments were observed in productive rearrangements about 87% or about 30% of the time, broadly matching IMGT annotations. A further reported finding was that TCR beta sequences accurately predicted the HLA-A and HLA-B alleles for most subjects in the first cohort. The 87-base-pair reads could not distinguish some IMGT-functional V segments, including TRBV6-2 and TRBV6-3, so those segments were excluded. Over 15 rarely observed V segments, including chromosome 9 orphons, were excluded from the earlier analysis of a few hundred of the donors because counts were too low. When HLA alleles, especially DR and DQ, strongly co-occurred, attributing TCR associations to individual alleles was difficult. An association between a missense DCLRE1C variant and V-gene and J-gene trimming of TCR beta chains was found in a later genetic analysis and replicated in an independent cohort. A later analysis found that most CMV-associated TCR beta chains appeared HLA-restricted, with HLA associations seemingly driven largely by CMV exposure. In a later analysis, several top co-occurrence clusters were reported to appear linked to parvovirus B19, influenza, CMV and Epstein-Barr virus.

Receptor libraries were prepared by the immunoSEQ multiplex PCR assay. A mixture of 60 forward primers for TCR Vbeta segments and 13 reverse primers for TCR Jbeta segments was used in the multiplex PCR. The CDR3 region of rearranged TCR beta genes was amplified from genomic DNA by a multiplex PCR assay. On the Illumina HiSeq System, the amplified TCR beta libraries were sequenced as 87-base-pair reads. Per the source publication's procedure: A later analysis tallied around 82 million unique TCR beta chains across the approximately 670 repertoires, and 10 million to 11 million of those chains were shared by two or more donors. Raw reads were error-corrected and collapsed into unique sequences with a nearest-neighbor algorithm that merged closely related sequences to remove PCR and sequencing errors. V, D and J gene segments were assigned by aligning CDR3 sequences to IMGT reference sequences. Each retained sequence needed at least a six-nucleotide match to both a V gene segment and a J gene segment. A rearrangement counted as productive if the CDR3 had no stop codons and remained in frame with V and J, and every other rearrangement counted as non-productive. Following IMGT convention, CDR3 was defined as the stretch from the second conserved V-encoded cysteine to the conserved J-encoded phenylalanine. The earlier analysis of roughly 590 of the donors excluded sequences that lacked an unambiguous match to a single V gene segment. In an earlier analysis of approximately 590 of the donors, a V segment was called functional when productive rearrangements were above 56.7%, and segregating when the standard deviation between donors exceeded 5%. To diagnose cytomegalovirus status from the catalog of TCR beta chain sequences, a statistical classification framework was built. In a later analysis, V and J genes were assigned by comparing TCR nucleotide sequences against IMGT/GENE-DB human TR gene sequences. In a later analysis, CDR3 sequences and most-parsimonious VDJ recombination scenarios were assigned using the TCRdist pipeline. A later analysis defined each TCR beta chain by its CDR3 amino acid sequence plus V-gene family, and excluded reads lacking a unique V-gene family. In a later analysis, 550 to 650 highly shared, low-generation-probability nucleotide sequences were removed to address suspected cross-contamination and a sequencing artifact. For each public chain, a later analysis derived a clonal expansion index from normalized ranks of inferred template counts within each repertoire. Generation probabilities in a later analysis came from a VDJ recombination model fitted to out-of-frame rearrangements, and those results were checked against IGoR. Hypergeometric tests were used in a later analysis to score TCR-TCR, TCR-HLA and TCR-CMV co-occurrence, with a repertoire-size bias correction applied to the TCR pairs. To estimate false discovery rates, a later analysis permuted the HLA or CMV assignments 20 times. A later analysis grouped co-occurring TCRs with DBSCAN, adding TCRdist sequence similarity when clustering within HLA-allele-positive subsets. For co-occurrence clustering, repertoires with fewer than 30,000 or more than 120,000 public chains were excluded, along with 4 to 6 repertoires with anomalous nucleotide sharing. TCRdb holds this immuneACCESS table with in-frame rearrangements only. Some clones are missing; in checked studies, unresolved V genes explain under half, and the rest has no known cause. V and J calls and clone size are given by that table; D and trimming were obtained from the DNA. For this sample, the table gives 60,000 to 65,000 clones. Of the sample, 5% to 5.5% is held by the ten largest clones.

Including cysteine and phenylalanine, the CDR3 has 15 amino acids. CDR3 DNA only is kept here, 45 bases in frame from base 1. Trimming at the junction amounts to 0 bases on V and 9 bases on J, and the germline ends lie 15 bases apart. The germline V gene gives CDR1 as SGDLS and CDR2 as YYNGEE. This TCR came from a man aged 25-45 years in good health and CMV-seropositive. In this chain, TRBV9 is recombined with TRBJ2-2; matching of 5 bases hints at TRBD1 as the D gene. Sequenced sample: PBMCs. The DNA is TGTGCCAGCAGCGTAGGAACAAAAGGGGCAAGGGAGCTGTTTTTT. Its protein is CASSVGTKGARELFF.